This TCR beta chain was sequenced for a study of siplizumab effects on memory and regulatory T cells. The assay was immunoSEQ multiplex PCR, and TCRdb's table has in-frame clones only and misses some. The sample lists roughly 50,000 clones; nearly 98% were seen once. The sample holds one count of this clone. Its antigen is unknown. General study points: Alloreactive sequences whose origin lay in unstimulated CD4+ memory cells were significantly reduced by siplizumab.

Trimming removed 0 bases at V and 5 bases at J, with 7 bases between. Germline-derived CDR1 and CDR2 are GTSNPN and SVGIG (reference sequence). The CDR3 is 12 residues long. The genes are TRBV30 and TRBJ1-2; no definite D call. This sequence was found in a human donor in good health. The sequenced sample was naive CD4+ T cells sorted from blood. CDR3 DNA sequence: TGTGCCTGGAGTGTATCCCCTTATGGCTACACCTTC. It yields the protein CAWSVSPYGYTF.